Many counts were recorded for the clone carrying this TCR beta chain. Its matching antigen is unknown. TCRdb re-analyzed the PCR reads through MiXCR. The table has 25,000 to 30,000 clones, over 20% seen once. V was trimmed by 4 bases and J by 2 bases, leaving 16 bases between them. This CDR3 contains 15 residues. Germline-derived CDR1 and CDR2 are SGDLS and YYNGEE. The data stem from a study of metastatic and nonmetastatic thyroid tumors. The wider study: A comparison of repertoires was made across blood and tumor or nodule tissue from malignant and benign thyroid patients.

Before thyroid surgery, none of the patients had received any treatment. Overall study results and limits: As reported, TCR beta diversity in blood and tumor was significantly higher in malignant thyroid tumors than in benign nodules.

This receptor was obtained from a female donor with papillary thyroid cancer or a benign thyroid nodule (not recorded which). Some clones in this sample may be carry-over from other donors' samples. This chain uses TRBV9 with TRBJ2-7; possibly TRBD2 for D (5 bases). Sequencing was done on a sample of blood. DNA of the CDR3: TGTGCCAGCAGCCCAGGAATGGCCGGGACCTACGAGCAGTACTTC. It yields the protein CASSPGMAGTYEQYF.